Described below is a single TCR beta chain sequence and its context. Its antigen is still unknown. This entry belongs to a study of cytomegalovirus exposure and HLA in healthy donors. Study-level points and caveats: Listed as cytomegalovirus-associated were more than 150 TCR beta chains. Immune exposure data for these donors was limited to CMV serostatus.

The PCR contained 60 Vbeta and 13 Jbeta primers. Here immunoSEQ multiplex PCR was the method, and the copy in TCRdb shows in-frame clones only, minus some. The repertoire has roughly 160,000 clones, over 70% of them found once; the top ten carry 2.5% to 4%. This CDR3 has 15 residues. Germline V lookup: CDR1 LNHDA, CDR2 SQIVND (reference sequence). The V end lost 5 bases, the J end lost 4 bases, and 17 bases lay between the germline ends. Sequencing input: PBMCs. The clonotype was recovered from a woman aged 45-60 years in good health and CMV-seropositive. The V and J genes are TRBV19 and TRBJ1-2; D is ambiguous. CDR3 sequence (DNA): TGTGCCAGTAGTCCGGCACGGGGAAGTGGCTATGGCTACACCTTC. It yields the protein CASSPARGSGYGYTF.